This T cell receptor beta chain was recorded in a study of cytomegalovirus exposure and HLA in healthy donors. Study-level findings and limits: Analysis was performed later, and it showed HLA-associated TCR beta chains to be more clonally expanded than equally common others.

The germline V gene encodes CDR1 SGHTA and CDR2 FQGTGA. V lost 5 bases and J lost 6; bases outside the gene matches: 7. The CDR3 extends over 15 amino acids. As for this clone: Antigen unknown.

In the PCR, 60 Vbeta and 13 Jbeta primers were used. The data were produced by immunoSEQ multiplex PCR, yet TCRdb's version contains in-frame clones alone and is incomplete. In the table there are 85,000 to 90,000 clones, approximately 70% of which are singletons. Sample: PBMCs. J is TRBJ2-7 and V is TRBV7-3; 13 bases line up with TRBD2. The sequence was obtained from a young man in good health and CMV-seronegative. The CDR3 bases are TGTGCCAGCAGCGACGGACTAGCGGGAGTTATCGAGCAGTACTTC. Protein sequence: CASSDGLAGVIEQYF.